This TCR beta chain was profiled in a study of blood T cell repertoires in COVID-19. Trimming removed 6 bases at V and 5 bases at J, with 16 bases between. The germline V gene has CDR1 MGHRA and CDR2 YSYEKL. This CDR3 has 15 residues. Data came from immunoSEQ multiplex PCR; TCRdb stores just in-frame clones and leaves some out. The sample has 250,000 to 350,000 clones; roughly 87% are singletons. This clone was counted once. The V call is TRBV4-1, the J call TRBJ2-2; a possible D gene is TRBD1 (5 bases). The sequenced sample consisted of peripheral blood. The receptor was isolated from a man between 18 and 35 years old with active or convalescent COVID-19. In DNA, the CDR3 is TGCGCCAGCAGTGCAGACAGAGGCGGTACCGGGGAGCTGTTTTTT. Translated, it gives CASSADRGGTGELFF.